This T cell receptor beta chain stems from a study of blood T cell repertoires in COVID-19. Study at large: Both acute and convalescent COVID-19 samples were obtained from the United States, Italy and Spain.

This clone was detected only a few times. The length of the CDR3 is 19 residues. The repertoire was sequenced with immunoSEQ multiplex PCR; TCRdb's copy has only in-frame clones and lacks some. The sample records approximately 300,000 clones, 70% to 85% being singletons. Seattle researchers signed up patients amid active infection and tracked them longitudinally. V gene TRBV21-1 combines with J gene TRBJ2-2; TRBD2 is taken as the D call from the table, unchecked against the DNA. TRBV21-1 has pseudogene status. Material: peripheral blood. The clonotype comes from a human donor with COVID-19, enrolled during active disease. The donor label of this sample is uncertain. The CDR3 protein is CASSICGRGEDSDTGELFF. For the CDR3, the DNA is TGTGCCAGCAGCATCTGCGGGCGAGGAGAAGATTCTGACACCGGGGAGCTGTTTTTT.